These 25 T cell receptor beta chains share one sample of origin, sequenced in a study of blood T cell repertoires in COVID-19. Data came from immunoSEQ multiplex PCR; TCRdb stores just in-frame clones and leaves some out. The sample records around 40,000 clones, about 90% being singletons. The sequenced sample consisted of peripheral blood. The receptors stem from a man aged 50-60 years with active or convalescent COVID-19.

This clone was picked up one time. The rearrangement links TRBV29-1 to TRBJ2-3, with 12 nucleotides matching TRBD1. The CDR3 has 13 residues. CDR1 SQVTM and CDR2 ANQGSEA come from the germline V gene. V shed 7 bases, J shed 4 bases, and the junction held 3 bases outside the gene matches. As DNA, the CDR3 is TGCAGCGCGGGGACAGGGGGCCCAGATACGCAGTATTTT. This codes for CSAGTGGPDTQYF.

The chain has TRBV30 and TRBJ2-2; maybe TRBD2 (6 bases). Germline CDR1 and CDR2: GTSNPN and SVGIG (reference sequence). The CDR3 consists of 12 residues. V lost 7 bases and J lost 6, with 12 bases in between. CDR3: CAYKRRAGELFF. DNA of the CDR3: TGTGCCTACAAGCGGAGGGCCGGGGAGCTGTTTTTT.

CDR3 nucleotides: TGTGCCAGCAGCGTAGTACTAGCGGGGGCAAGCTCCTACAATGAGCAGTTCTTC. Its translation is CASSVVLAGASSYNEQFF. This sequence joins TRBV9 and TRBJ2-1, with 11 bases that match TRBD2. From germline, CDR1 is SGDLS and CDR2 YYNGEE. The V segment lost 0 bases and the J segment 0 bases; nucleotides outside the gene matches: 5. This CDR3 region has 18 residues.

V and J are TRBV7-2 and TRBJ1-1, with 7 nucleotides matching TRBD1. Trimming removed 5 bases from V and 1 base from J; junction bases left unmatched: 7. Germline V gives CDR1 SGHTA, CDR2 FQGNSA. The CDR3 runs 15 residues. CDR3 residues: CASSKQGQPNTEAFF. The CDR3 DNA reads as TGTGCCAGCAGCAAGCAGGGACAGCCGAACACTGAAGCTTTCTTT. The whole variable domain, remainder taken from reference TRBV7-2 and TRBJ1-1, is GAGVSQSPSNKVTEKGKDVELRCDPISGHTALYWYRQSLGQGLEFLIYFQGNSAPDKSGLPSDRFSAERTGGSVSTLTIQRTQQEDSAVYLCASSKQGQPNTEAFFGQGTRLTVV.

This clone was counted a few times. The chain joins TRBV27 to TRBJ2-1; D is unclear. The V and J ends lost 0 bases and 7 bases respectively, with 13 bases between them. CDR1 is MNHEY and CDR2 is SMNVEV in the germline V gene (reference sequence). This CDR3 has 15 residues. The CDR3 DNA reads TGTGCCAGCAGTTTATCGCTGGCAGGTAATAATGAGCAGTTCTTC. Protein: CASSLSLAGNNEQFF.

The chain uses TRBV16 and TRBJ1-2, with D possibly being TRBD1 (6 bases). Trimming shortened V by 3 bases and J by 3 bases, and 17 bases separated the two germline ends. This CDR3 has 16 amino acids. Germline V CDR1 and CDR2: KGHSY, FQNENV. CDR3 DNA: TGTGCCAGCAGCCACCCACGGGGGGGCGAAGACTATGGCTACACCTTC. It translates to CASSHPRGGEDYGYTF. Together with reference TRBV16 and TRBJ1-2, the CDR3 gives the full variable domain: GEEVAQTPKHLVRGEGQKAKLYCAPIKGHSYVFWYQQVLKNEFKFLISFQNENVFDETGMPKERFSAKCLPNSPCSLEIQATKLEDSAVYFCASSHPRGGEDYGYTFGSGTRLTVV.

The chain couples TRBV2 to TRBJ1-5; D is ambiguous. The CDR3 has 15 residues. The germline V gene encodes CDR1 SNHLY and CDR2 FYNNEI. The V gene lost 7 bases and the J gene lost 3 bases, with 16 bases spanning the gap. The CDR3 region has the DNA TGTGCCAGCAACGGTTTCGGACTGGACAATCAGCCCCAGCATTTT. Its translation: CASNGFGLDNQPQHF.

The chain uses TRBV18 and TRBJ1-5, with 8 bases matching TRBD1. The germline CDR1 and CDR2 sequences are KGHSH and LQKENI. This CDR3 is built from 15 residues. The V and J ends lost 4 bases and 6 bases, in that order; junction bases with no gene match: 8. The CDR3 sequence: CASSRSQGAPQPQHF. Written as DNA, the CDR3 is TGTGCCAGCTCACGCTCCCAGGGGGCCCCTCAGCCCCAGCATTTT. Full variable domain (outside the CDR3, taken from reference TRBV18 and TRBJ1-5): NAGVMQNPRHLVRRRGQEARLRCSPMKGHSHVYWYRQLPEEGLKFMVYLQKENIIDESGMPKERFSAEFPKEGPSILRIQQVVRGDSAAYFCASSRSQGAPQPQHFGDGTRLSIL.

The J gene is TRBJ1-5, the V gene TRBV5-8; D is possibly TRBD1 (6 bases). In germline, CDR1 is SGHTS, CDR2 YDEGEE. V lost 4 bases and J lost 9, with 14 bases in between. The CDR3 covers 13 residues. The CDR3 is CASSGTILWPQHF. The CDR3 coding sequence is TGTGCCAGCAGCGGGACAATCCTATGGCCCCAGCATTTT. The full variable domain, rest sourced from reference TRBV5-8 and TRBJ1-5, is EAGVTQSPTHLIKTRGQQATLRCSPISGHTSVYWYQQALGLGLQFLLWYDEGEERNRGNFPPRFSGRQFPNYSSELNVNALELEDSALYLCASSGTILWPQHFGDGTRLSIL.

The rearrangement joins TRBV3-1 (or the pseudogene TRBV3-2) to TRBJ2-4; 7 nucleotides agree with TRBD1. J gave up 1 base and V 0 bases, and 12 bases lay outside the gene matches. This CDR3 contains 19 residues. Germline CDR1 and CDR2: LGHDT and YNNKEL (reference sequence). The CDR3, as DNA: TGTGCCAGCAGCCAAGATTACGATCCAGGGGGTTCGGCCAAAAACATTCAGTACTTC. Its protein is CASSQDYDPGGSAKNIQYF.

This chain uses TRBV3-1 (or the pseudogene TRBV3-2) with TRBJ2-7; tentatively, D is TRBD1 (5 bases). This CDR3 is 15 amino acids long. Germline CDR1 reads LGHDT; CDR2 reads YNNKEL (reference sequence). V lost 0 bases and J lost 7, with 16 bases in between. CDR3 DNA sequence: TGTGCCAGCAGCCAAGAGGGGCTCCTAGGTGGTGAGCAGTACTTC. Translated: CASSQEGLLGGEQYF.

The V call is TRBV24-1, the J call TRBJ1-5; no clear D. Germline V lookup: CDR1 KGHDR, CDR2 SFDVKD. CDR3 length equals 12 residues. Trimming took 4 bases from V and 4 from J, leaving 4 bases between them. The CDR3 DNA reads TGTGCCACCAGTGAACAGAATCAGCCCCAGCATTTT. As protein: CATSEQNQPQHF.

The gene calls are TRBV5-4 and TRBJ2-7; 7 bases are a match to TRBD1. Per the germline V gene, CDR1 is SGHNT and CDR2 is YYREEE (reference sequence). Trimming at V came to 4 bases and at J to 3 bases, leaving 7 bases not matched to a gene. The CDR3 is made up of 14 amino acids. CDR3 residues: CASSLNRGFYEQYF. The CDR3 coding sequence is TGTGCCAGCAGCCTAAACAGGGGCTTCTACGAGCAGTACTTC.

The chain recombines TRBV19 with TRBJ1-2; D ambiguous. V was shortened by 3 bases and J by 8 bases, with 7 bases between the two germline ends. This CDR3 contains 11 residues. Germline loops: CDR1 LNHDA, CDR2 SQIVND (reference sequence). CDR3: CASSIGGGYTF. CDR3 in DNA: TGTGCCAGTAGTATTGGAGGAGGCTACACCTTC.

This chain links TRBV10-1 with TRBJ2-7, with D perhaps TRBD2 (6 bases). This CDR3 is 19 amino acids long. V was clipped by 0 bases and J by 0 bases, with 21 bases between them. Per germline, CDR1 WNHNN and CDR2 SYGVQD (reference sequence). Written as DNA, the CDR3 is TGCGCCAGCAGTGAGTCGTATATGCGACTAGGGGCGAGCTCCTACGAGCAGTACTTC. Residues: CASSESYMRLGASSYEQYF.

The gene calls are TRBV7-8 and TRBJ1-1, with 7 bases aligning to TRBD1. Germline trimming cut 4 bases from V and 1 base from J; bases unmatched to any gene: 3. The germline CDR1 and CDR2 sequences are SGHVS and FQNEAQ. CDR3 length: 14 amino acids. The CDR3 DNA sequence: TGTGCCAGCAGCTCCCGGACAGGGAACACTGAAGCTTTCTTT. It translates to CASSSRTGNTEAFF. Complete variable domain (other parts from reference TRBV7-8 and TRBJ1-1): GAGVSQSPRYKVAKRGQDVALRCDPISGHVSLFWYQQALGQGPEFLTYFQNEAQLDKSGLPSDRFFAERPEGSVSTLKIQRTQQEDSAVYLCASSSRTGNTEAFFGQGTRLTVV.

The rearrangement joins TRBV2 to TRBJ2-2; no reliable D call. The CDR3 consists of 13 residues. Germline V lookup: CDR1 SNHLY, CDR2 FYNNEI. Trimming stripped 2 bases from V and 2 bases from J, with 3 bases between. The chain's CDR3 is CASSETNTGELFF. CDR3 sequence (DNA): TGTGCCAGCAGTGAAACAAACACCGGGGAGCTGTTTTTT.

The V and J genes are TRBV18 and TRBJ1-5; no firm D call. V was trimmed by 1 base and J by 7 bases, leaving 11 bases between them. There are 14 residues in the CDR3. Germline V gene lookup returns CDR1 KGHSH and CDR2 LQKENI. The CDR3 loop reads CASSPQASRQPQHF. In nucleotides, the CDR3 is TGTGCCAGCTCACCACAAGCGTCCCGGCAGCCCCAGCATTTT. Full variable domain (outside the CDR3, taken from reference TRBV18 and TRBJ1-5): NAGVMQNPRHLVRRRGQEARLRCSPMKGHSHVYWYRQLPEEGLKFMVYLQKENIIDESGMPKERFSAEFPKEGPSILRIQQVVRGDSAAYFCASSPQASRQPQHFGDGTRLSIL.

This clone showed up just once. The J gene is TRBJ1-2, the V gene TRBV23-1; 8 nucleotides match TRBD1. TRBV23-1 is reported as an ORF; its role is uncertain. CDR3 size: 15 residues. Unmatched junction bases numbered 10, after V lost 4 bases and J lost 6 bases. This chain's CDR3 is CASSRYRGLNDGYTF. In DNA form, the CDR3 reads TGCGCCAGCAGTCGCTACAGGGGGTTGAACGATGGCTACACCTTC.

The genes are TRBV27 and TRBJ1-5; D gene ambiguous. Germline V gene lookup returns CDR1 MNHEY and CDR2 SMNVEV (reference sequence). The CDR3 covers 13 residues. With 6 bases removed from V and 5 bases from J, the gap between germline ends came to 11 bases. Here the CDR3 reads CASRFSAYQPQHF. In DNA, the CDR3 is TGTGCCAGCAGATTCAGCGCCTATCAGCCCCAGCATTTT.

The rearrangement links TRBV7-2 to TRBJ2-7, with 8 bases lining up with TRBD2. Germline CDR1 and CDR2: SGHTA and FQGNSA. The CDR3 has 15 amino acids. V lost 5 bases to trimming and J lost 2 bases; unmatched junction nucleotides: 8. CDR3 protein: CASSPERGSPYEQYF. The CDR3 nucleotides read TGTGCCAGCAGCCCGGAGCGGGGGTCCCCCTACGAGCAGTACTTC.

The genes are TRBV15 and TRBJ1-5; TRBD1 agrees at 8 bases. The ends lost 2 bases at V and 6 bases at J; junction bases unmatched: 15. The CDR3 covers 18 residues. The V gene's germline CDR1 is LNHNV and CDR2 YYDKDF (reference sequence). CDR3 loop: CATSRSYTGGSQGQPQHF. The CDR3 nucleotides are TGTGCCACCAGCAGAAGCTACACAGGGGGTTCTCAGGGTCAGCCCCAGCATTTT.

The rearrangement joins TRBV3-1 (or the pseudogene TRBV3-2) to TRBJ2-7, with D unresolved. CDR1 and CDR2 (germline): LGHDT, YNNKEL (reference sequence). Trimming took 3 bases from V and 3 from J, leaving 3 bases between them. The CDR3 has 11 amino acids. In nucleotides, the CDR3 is TGTGCCAGCAGCCACAGCTACGAGCAGTACTTC. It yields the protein CASSHSYEQYF.

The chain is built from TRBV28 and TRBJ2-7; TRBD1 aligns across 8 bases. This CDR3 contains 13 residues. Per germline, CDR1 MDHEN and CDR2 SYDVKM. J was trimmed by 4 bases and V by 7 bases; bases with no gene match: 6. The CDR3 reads CASIRTGSYEQYF. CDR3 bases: TGTGCCAGCATCCGGACAGGGAGTTACGAGCAGTACTTC.

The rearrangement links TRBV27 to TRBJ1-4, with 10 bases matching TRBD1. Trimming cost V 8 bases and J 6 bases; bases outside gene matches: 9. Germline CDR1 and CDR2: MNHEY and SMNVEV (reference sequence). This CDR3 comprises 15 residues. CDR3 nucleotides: TGTGCCAGCTCCCGTAGTGGGACAGGGGATGAAAAACTGTTTTTT. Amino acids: CASSRSGTGDEKLFF.